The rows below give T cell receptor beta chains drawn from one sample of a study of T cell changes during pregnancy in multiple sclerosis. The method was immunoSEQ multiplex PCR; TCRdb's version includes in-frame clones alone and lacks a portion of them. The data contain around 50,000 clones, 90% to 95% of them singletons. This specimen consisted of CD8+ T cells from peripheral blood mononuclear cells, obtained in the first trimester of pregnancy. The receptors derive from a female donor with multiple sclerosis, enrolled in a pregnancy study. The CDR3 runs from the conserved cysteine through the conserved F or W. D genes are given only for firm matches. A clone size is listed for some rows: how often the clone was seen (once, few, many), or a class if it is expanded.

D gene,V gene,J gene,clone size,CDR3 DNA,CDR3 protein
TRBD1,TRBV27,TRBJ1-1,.,TGTGCCAGCTCAGAGGGGACAGGTTGGAACACTGAAGCTTTCTTT,CASSEGTGWNTEAFF
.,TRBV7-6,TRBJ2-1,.,TGTGCCAGCAGCGCCGGGGTCTACAATGAGCAGTTCTTC,CASSAGVYNEQFF
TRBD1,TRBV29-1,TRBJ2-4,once,TGCAGCGTTGAAGACACCGGGACAGTCAAAAACATTCAGTACTTC,CSVEDTGTVKNIQYF
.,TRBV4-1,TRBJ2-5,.,TGCGCCAGCAGCCCCGGACTGGGGGCCGGTGAGACCCAGTACTTC,CASSPGLGAGETQYF
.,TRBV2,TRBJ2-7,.,TGTGCCAGCAGTCACAGGGAAACCTACGAGCAGTACTTC,CASSHRETYEQYF
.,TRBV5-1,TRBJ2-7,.,TGCGCCAGCAGCTTAGGGGCACCAGGTTACGAGCAGTACTTC,CASSLGAPGYEQYF
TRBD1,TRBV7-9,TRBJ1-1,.,TGTGCCAGCAGCTTAGCACAGGGGATGAACACTGAAGCTTTCTTT,CASSLAQGMNTEAFF
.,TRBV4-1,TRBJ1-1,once,TGCGCCAGCAGCCAAGATCTAACTGAAGCTTTCTTT,CASSQDLTEAFF
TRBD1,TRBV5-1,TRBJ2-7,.,TGCGCCAGCAGCCAGGACAGGGTAAGTCCCAGAGTATACGAGCAGTACTTC,CASSQDRVSPRVYEQYF
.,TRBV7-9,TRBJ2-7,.,TGTGCCAGCAGCTTAGTTAACCAGTACGAGCAGTACTTC,CASSLVNQYEQYF
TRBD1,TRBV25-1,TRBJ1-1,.,TGTGCCAGCAGTGAATACTTGGCAGGGGGGAACACTGAAGCTTTCTTT,CASSEYLAGGNTEAFF
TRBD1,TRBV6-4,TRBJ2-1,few,TGTGCCAGCAGTGACTCGAGGGGGCACAATGAGCAGTTCTTC,CASSDSRGHNEQFF
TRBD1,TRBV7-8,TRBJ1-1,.,TGTGCCAGCAGCTTTATGACAGGGACGAACACTGAAGCTTTCTTT,CASSFMTGTNTEAFF
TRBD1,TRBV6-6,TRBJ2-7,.,TGTGCCAGCAGTCACTATGGGACAGGGGGCGAGCAGTACTTC,CASSHYGTGGEQYF
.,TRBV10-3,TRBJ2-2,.,TGTGCCATCAGTGCGACTGTGGTTGACACCGGGGAGCTGTTTTTT,CAISATVVDTGELFF
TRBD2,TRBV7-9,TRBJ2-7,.,TGTGCCAGCAGCCCCCCCGGGACTAGCGTCTACGAGCAGTACTTC,CASSPPGTSVYEQYF
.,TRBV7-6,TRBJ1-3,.,TGTGCCAGCAGCCCATTCCGGGGGGGGCAGCTGAGCTCTGGAAACACCATATATTTT,CASSPFRGGQLSSGNTIYF
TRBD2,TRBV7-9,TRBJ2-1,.,TGTGCCAGCAGCTTAGCGCGGGTTCGCGGGGGGTTCTCCTACAATGAGCAGTTCTTC,CASSLARVRGGFSYNEQFF
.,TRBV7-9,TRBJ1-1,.,TGTGCCAGCAGCTCCCCGGGGAACCCTGAAGCTTTCTTT,CASSSPGNPEAFF
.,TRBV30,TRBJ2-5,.,TGTGCCTGGAGTGTTTTTCAGAATCAAGAGACCCAGTACTTC,CAWSVFQNQETQYF
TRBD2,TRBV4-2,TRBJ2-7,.,TGTGCCAGCAGCCAAGATAAGGAGCGGGGGAGCTCCTACGAGCAGTACTTC,CASSQDKERGSSYEQYF
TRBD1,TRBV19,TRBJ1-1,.,TGTGCCAGTACCACGGACAGGGGGCCCACTGAAGCTTTCTTT,CASTTDRGPTEAFF